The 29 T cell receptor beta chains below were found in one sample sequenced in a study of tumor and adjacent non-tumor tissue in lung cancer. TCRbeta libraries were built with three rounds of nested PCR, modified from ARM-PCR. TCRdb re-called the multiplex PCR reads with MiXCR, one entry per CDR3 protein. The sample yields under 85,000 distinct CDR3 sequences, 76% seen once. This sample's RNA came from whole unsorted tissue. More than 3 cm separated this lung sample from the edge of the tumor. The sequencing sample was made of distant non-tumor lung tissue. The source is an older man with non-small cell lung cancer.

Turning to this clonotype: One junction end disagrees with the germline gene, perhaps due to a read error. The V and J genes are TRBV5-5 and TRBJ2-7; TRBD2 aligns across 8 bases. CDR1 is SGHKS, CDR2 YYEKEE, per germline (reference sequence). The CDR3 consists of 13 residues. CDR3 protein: CASQRTGGNEHYF. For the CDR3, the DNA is TGTGCCAGCCAAAGGACGGGGGGGAACGAGCACTACTTC.

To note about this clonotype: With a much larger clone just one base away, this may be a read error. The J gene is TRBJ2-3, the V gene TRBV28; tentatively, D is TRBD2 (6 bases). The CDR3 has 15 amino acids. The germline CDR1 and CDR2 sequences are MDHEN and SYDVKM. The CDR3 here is CASSFAGRSTETQYF. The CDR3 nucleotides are TGTGCCAGCAGTTTCGCGGGGCGATCCACAGAGACGCAGTATTTT.

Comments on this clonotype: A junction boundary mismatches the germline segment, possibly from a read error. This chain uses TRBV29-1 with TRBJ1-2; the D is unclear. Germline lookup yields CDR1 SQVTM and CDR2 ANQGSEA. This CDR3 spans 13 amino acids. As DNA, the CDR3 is TGCATCGTTCTCAAGACGGGAGCCTATTGCTACACCTTC. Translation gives CIVLKTGAYCYTF.

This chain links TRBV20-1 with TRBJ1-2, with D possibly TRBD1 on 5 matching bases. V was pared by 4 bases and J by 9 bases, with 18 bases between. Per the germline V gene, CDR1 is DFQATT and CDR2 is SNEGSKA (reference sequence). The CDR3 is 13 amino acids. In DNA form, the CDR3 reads TGCAGTGCTAAGACAAGGGGCTCCAGTTGCTACACCTTC. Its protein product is CSAKTRGSSCYTF.

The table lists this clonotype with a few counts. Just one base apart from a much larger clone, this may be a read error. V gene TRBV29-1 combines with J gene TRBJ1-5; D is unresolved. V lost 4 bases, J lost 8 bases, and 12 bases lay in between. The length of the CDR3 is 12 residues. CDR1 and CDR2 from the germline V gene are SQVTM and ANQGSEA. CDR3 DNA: TGCAGCGTTGGAGGGTTAGGTAAGCCCCAGCATTTT. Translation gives CSVGGLGKPQHF.

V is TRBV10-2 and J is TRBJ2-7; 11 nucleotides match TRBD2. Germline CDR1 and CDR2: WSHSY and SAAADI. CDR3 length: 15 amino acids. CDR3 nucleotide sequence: TGCGTCAACACCGGGACTAGCGGATCCGACTACGAGCAGTACTTC. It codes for CVNTGTSGSDYEQYF.

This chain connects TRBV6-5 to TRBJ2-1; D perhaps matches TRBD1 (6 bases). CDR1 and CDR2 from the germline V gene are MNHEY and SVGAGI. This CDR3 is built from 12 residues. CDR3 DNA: TGTATCAGCAGTTACACAGGGCGGGAGCAGTTCTTC. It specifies CISSYTGREQFF.

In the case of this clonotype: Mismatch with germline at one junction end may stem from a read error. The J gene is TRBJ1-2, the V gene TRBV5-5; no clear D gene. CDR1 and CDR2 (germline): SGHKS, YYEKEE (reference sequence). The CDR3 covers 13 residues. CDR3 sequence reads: CASIGQPLYGYTF. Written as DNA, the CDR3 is TGTGCCAGCATTGGGCAGCCCCTCTATGGGTACACCTTC.

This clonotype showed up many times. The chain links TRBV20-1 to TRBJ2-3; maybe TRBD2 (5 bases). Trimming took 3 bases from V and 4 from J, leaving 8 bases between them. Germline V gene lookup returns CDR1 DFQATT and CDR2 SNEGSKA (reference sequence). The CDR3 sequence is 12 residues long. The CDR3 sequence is CSARGSSDTQYF. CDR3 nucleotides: TGCAGTGCTAGGGGGAGCTCAGATACGCAGTATTTT.

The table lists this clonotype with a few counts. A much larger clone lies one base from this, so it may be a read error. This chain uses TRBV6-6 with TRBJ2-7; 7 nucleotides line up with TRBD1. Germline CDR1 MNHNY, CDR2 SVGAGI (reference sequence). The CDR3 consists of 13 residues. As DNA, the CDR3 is TGTGCCAGCAGTGCACAGGGGCTCCACGAGGAGTACTTC. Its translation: CASSAQGLHEEYF.

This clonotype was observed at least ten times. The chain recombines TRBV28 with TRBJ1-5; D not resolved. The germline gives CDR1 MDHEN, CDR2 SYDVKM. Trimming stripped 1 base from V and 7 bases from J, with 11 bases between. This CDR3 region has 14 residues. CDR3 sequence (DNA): TGTGCCAGCAGTTTATCGGCGGCGGCACAGCCCCAGCATTTT. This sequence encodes CASSLSAAAQPQHF.

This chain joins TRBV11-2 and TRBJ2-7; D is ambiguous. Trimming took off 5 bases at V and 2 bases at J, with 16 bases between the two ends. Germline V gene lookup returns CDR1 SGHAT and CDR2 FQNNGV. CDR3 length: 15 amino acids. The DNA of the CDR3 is TGTGCCAGCAGCATAAATCAGTGGGCCCCCTACGAGCAGTACTTC. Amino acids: CASSINQWAPYEQYF.

The CDR3 reads CSVQFLNSGANVLTF. CDR3 DNA: TGCAGCGTTCAGTTCTTGAACTCTGGGGCCAACGTCCTGACTTTC. The V call is TRBV29-1, the J call TRBJ2-6; D unclear. Between the trimmed V and J ends, which lost 5 bases and 0 bases, there was a span of 11 bases. Germline V CDR1 and CDR2: SQVTM, ANQGSEA. The CDR3 length is 15 residues. The full variable domain, in which reference TRBV29-1 and TRBJ2-6 provide the parts outside the CDR3, is SAVISQKPSRDICQRGTSLTIQCQVDSQVTMMFWYRQQPGQSLTLIATANQGSEATYESGFVIDKFPISRPNLTFSTLTVSNMSPEDSSIYLCSVQFLNSGANVLTFGAGSRLTVL.

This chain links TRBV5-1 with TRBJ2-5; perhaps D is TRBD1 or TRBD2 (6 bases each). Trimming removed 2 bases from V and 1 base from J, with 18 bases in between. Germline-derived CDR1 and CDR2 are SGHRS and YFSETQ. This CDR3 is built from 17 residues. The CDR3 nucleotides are TGCGCCAGCAGCTTAGGACTCGGACGGGGGCCCCAAGAGACCCAGTACTTC. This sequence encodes CASSLGLGRGPQETQYF.

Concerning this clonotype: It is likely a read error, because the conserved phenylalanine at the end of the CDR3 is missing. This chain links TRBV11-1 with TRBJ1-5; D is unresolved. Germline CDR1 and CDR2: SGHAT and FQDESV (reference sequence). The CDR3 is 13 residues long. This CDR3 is CVSSQDLSQPQHL. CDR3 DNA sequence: TGTGTCAGCAGCCAGGACTTGAGTCAGCCCCAGCATCTT.

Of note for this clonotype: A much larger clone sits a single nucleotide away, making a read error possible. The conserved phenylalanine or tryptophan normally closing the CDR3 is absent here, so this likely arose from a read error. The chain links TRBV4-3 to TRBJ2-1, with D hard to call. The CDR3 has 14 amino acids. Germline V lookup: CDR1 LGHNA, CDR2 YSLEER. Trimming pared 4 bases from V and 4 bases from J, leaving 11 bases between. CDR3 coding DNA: TGCGCCAGCAGCCTTAAGCCGGGTTACAATGAGCAGTTCATC. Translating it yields CASSLKPGYNEQFI.

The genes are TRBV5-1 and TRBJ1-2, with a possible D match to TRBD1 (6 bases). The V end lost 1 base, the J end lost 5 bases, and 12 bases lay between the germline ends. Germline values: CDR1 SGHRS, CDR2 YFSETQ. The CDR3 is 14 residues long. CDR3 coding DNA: TGCGCCAGCAGCTTGTTGGGGGGACAATATGGCTACACCTTC. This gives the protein CASSLLGGQYGYTF.

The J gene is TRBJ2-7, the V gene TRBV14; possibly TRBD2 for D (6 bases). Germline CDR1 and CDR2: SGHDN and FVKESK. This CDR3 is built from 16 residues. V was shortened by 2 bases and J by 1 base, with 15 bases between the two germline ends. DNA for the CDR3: TGTGCCAGCAGCCAACGTGTCGGGAGAACATCCTACGAGCAGTACTTC. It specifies CASSQRVGRTSYEQYF.

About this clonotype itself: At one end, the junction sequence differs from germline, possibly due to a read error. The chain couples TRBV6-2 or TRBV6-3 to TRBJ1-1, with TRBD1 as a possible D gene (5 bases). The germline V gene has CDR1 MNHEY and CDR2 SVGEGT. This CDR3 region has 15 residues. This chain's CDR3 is CASNTRQGTNNEAFF. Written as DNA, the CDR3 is TGTGCCAGCAATACGAGACAAGGGACGAACAATGAAGCTTTCTTC.

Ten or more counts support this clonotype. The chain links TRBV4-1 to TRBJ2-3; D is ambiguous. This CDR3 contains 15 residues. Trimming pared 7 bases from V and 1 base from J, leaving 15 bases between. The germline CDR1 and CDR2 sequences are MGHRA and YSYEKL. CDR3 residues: CASNPVVAGTDTQYF. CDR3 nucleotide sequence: TGCGCCAGCAACCCTGTAGTGGCCGGCACAGATACGCAGTATTTT.

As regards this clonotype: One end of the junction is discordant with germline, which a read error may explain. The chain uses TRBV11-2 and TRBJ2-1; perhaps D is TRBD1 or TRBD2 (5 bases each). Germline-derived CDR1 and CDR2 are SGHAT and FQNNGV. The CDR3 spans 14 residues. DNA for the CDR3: TGTGTCAGCAGGGAAAGGGCCAGCGCCTGGGAGCAGTTGTTC. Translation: CVSRERASAWEQLF.

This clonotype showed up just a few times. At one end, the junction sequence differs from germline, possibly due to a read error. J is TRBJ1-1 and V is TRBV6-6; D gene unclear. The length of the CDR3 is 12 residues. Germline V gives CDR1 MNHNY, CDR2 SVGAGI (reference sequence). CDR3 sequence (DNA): TGTACCAGCAGGCTACCCGACACTGAAGCTTTCTTT. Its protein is CTSRLPDTEAFF.

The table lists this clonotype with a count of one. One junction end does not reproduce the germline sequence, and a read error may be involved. The CDR3 region is CVSSLQDRTMNTEAFF. The CDR3 coding sequence is TGTGTCAGCAGCCTCCAGGACAGAACCATGAACACTGAAGCTTTCTTT. This chain connects TRBV11-3 to TRBJ1-1; D perhaps matches TRBD1 (6 bases). Per the germline V gene, CDR1 is SGHNT and CDR2 is YENEEA. This CDR3 has 16 residues.

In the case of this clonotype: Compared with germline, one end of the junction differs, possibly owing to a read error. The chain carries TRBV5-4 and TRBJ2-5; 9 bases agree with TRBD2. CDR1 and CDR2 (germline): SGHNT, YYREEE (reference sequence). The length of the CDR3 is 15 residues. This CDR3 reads CASTWRGGNLETQYF. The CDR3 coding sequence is TGTGCCAGCACCTGGCGGGGGGGTAACCTAGAGACCCAGTATTTC. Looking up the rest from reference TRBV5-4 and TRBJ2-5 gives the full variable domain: ETGVTQSPTHLIKTRGQQVTLRCSSQSGHNTVSWYQQALGQGPQFIFQYYREEENGRGNFPPRFSGLQFPNYSSELNVNALELDDSALYLCASTWRGGNLETQYFGPGTRLLVL.

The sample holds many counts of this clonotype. The DNA of the CDR3 is TGTGCCAGCAGCCACTATAGTGGGACAGGACTTTACAATGAGCAGTTCTTC. This gives the protein CASSHYSGTGLYNEQFF. The rearrangement joins TRBV14 to TRBJ2-1; TRBD1 aligns across 8 bases. Germline CDR1 and CDR2: SGHDN and FVKESK. The length of the CDR3 is 17 residues. V dropped 3 bases and J dropped 4; count of bases not matched to a gene: 11.

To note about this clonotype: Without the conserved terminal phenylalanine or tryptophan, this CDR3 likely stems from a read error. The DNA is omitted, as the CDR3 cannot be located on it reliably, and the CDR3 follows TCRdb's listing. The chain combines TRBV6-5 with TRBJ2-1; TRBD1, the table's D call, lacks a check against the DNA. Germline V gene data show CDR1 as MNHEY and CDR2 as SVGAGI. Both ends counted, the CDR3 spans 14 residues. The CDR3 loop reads CTSSYRDPGPKDWS.

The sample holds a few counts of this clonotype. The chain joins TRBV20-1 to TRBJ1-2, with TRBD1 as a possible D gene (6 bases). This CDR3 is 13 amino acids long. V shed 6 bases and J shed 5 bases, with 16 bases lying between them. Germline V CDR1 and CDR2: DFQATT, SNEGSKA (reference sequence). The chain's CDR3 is CSAPRDTSYGYTF. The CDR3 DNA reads TGCAGTGCCCCGAGGGACACCTCTTATGGCTACACCTTC.

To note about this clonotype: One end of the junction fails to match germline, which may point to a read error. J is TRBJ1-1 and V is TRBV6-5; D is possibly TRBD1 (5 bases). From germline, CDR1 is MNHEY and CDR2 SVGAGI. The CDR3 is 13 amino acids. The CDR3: CASCDRLNTKAFF. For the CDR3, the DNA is TGTGCCAGCTGTGACAGATTGAACACTAAAGCTTTCTTT.

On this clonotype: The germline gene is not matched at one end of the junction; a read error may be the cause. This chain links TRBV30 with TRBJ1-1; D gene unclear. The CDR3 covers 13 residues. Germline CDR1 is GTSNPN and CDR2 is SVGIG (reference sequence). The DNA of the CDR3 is TGTGCCTGGAGGTCAAGCGCGAACACTGGAGCTTTCTTT. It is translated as CAWRSSANTGAFF. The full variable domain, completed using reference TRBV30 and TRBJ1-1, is SQTIHQWPATLVQPVGSPLSLECTVEGTSNPNLYWYRQAAGRGLQLLFYSVGIGQISSEVPQNLSASRPQDRQFILSSKKLLLSDSGFYLCAWRSSANTGAFFGQGTRLTVV.